These 19 T cell receptor beta chains originate from one sample sequenced in a study of blood T cell repertoires in COVID-19. This table comes from immunoSEQ multiplex PCR, and its TCRdb copy is limited to in-frame clones, with some not included. The table includes around 330,000 clones, about nine tenths detected once. The sequencing sample was made of PBMCs or T cells enriched from blood (not recorded which). The source of these receptors is a man aged 60 to 75 who had recovered from COVID-19.

The chain has TRBV5-1 and TRBJ2-2; no firm D call. Per germline, CDR1 SGHRS and CDR2 YFSETQ. This CDR3 has 13 amino acids. V lost 4 bases and J lost 5, with 9 bases in between. CDR3 region: CASSEPPTGELFF. The CDR3 DNA sequence: TGCGCCAGCAGCGAGCCTCCGACCGGGGAGCTGTTTTTT.

The chain links TRBV4-2 to TRBJ2-7; D not certain. V was trimmed by 0 bases and J by 4 bases, leaving 7 bases between them. CDR1 LGHNA and CDR2 YNFKEQ come from the germline V gene. This CDR3 is built from 13 residues. The CDR3 DNA reads TGTGCCAGCAGCCAAGAATCCCAGTACGAGCAGTACTTC. Translating gives CASSQESQYEQYF.

The chain employs TRBV7-2 and TRBJ1-5; 7 positions agree with TRBD1. The CDR3 spans 16 residues. Trimming removed 2 bases from V and 7 bases from J; junction bases left unmatched: 11. The germline V gene encodes CDR1 SGHTA and CDR2 FQGNSA. CDR3 nucleotides: TGTGCCAGCAGCTTACTAGGTGTAGGACAGGAACAGCCCCAGCATTTT. Translation gives CASSLLGVGQEQPQHF.

The chain combines TRBV9 with TRBJ1-1; D remains unclear. Trimming left V 4 bases short and J 8 bases short, with 15 bases between. CDR3 length equals 13 residues. The germline V gene encodes CDR1 SGDLS and CDR2 YYNGEE. CDR3 bases: TGTGCCAGCAGCTCAGAGGTTCATACAGAAGCTTTCTTT. Its protein product is CASSSEVHTEAFF.

This clone was counted a few times. The chain joins TRBV6-1 to TRBJ1-2; 8 positions match TRBD1. CDR1 and CDR2 from the germline V gene are MNHNS and SASEGT. V was pared by 3 bases and J by 7 bases, with 13 bases of the junction left unmatched. This CDR3 is 16 amino acids long. For the CDR3, the DNA is TGTGCCAGCAGTGATCGATCAGGGGGCGCGTCCGGTGGCTACACCTTC. Its protein product is CASSDRSGGASGGYTF.

The chain combines TRBV5-5 with TRBJ1-6, with 8 bases that match TRBD1. The V gene's germline CDR1 is SGHKS and CDR2 YYEKEE (reference sequence). There are 16 residues in the CDR3. The V gene end was trimmed by 1 base and the J gene end by 8 bases; junction bases not matched to a gene: 8. The CDR3 sequence is CASSLSHDRGYSPLHF. The CDR3 bases are TGTGCCAGCAGCTTGTCTCATGACAGGGGATATTCACCCCTCCACTTT.

J is TRBJ1-1 and V is TRBV11-2; tentatively, D is TRBD1 (6 bases). V was pared by 0 bases and J by 4 bases, with 9 bases between. The CDR3 totals 14 residues. Per the germline V gene, CDR1 is SGHAT and CDR2 is FQNNGV. CDR3 sequence reads: CASSLESDSTEAFF. In DNA, the CDR3 is TGTGCCAGCAGCTTAGAATCGGACAGCACTGAAGCTTTCTTT. The full variable domain, rest sourced from reference TRBV11-2 and TRBJ1-1, is EAGVAQSPRYKIIEKRQSVAFWCNPISGHATLYWYQQILGQGPKLLIQFQNNGVVDDSQLPKDRFSAERLKGVDSTLKIQPAKLEDSAVYLCASSLESDSTEAFFGQGTRLTVV.

This sequence joins TRBV6-5 and TRBJ2-2; 8 bases are shared with TRBD2. Trimming cost V 2 bases and J 3 bases; bases outside gene matches: 2. The length of the CDR3 is 15 residues. Germline CDR1 reads MNHEY; CDR2 reads SVGAGI. CDR3 sequence (DNA): TGTGCCAGCAGTTACGCGCGGGAGGACACCGGGGAGCTGTTTTTT. Translation gives CASSYAREDTGELFF.

J is TRBJ1-1 and V is TRBV27, with 7 bases aligning to TRBD1. V shed 5 bases and J 6 bases; nucleotides not matched to a gene: 6. CDR1 and CDR2 from the germline V gene are MNHEY and SMNVEV (reference sequence). This CDR3 is 13 amino acids long. The chain's CDR3 is CASSVNRGSEAFF. CDR3 nucleotide sequence: TGTGCCAGCAGTGTAAACAGGGGATCTGAAGCTTTCTTT.

A single count supports this clone. CDR3 nucleotides: TGTGCCAGCAGCTCCCGACAGGGGGGAAACACTGAAGCTTTCTTT. This encodes CASSSRQGGNTEAFF. The chain uses TRBV11-2 and TRBJ1-1; 9 bases map to TRBD1. The CDR3 has 15 amino acids. The ends lost 4 bases at V and 2 bases at J; junction bases unmatched: 5. Germline V lookup: CDR1 SGHAT, CDR2 FQNNGV. The variable domain in full, completed from reference TRBV11-2 and TRBJ1-1, reads EAGVAQSPRYKIIEKRQSVAFWCNPISGHATLYWYQQILGQGPKLLIQFQNNGVVDDSQLPKDRFSAERLKGVDSTLKIQPAKLEDSAVYLCASSSRQGGNTEAFFGQGTRLTVV.

The rearrangement joins TRBV11-2 to TRBJ2-7; TRBD2 aligns across 12 bases. The CDR3 totals 15 residues. V shed 4 bases and J 4 bases; nucleotides not matched to a gene: 5. The V gene's germline CDR1 is SGHAT and CDR2 FQNNGV. The CDR3 sequence is CASSSWTSGIYEQYF. CDR3 DNA sequence: TGTGCCAGCAGCTCCTGGACTAGCGGGATTTACGAGCAGTACTTC.

This clone came up a few times. The sample carries other DNA sequences with the same CDR3. The chain combines TRBV11-2 with TRBJ2-1, with TRBD2 matching over 7 bases. Trimming at V came to 5 bases and at J to 0 bases, leaving 4 bases not matched to a gene. Per germline, CDR1 SGHAT and CDR2 FQNNGV. The CDR3 consists of 15 residues. DNA for the CDR3: TGTGCCAGCAGCCGTAGCGGGTCCTCCTACAATGAGCAGTTCTTC. As protein: CASSRSGSSYNEQFF.

This sequence joins TRBV5-4 and TRBJ1-2; TRBD1 is a possible D gene (5 bases). V was clipped by 3 bases and J by 4 bases, with 19 bases between them. Germline lookup yields CDR1 SGHNT and CDR2 YYREEE (reference sequence). This CDR3 comprises 16 residues. CDR3 region: CASSSGGLSGVYGYTF. The CDR3 nucleotides read TGTGCCAGCAGCTCAGGCGGGCTATCGGGGGTCTATGGCTACACCTTC.

The chain joins TRBV12-5 to TRBJ1-5, with a possible D match to TRBD1 (5 bases). This CDR3 region has 12 residues. The germline V and J ends were trimmed by 3 bases and 9 bases, with 9 bases remaining between them. Germline CDR1 reads LGHNT; CDR2 reads FRNRAP. CDR3 protein: CASGFPGGPQHF. CDR3 DNA sequence: TGTGCTAGTGGTTTCCCGGGGGGGCCCCAGCATTTT.

The chain joins TRBV11-2 to TRBJ2-3, with TRBD1 matching over 7 bases. With 5 bases clipped from V and 0 bases from J, the junction kept 5 bases outside the gene matches. Germline V lookup: CDR1 SGHAT, CDR2 FQNNGV. The CDR3 runs to 15 residues. CDR3 amino acids: CASSPGQISTDTQYF. The CDR3 nucleotides are TGTGCCAGCAGCCCGGGACAGATAAGCACAGATACGCAGTATTTT. The variable domain in full, with the rest retrieved from reference TRBV11-2 and TRBJ2-3, is EAGVAQSPRYKIIEKRQSVAFWCNPISGHATLYWYQQILGQGPKLLIQFQNNGVVDDSQLPKDRFSAERLKGVDSTLKIQPAKLEDSAVYLCASSPGQISTDTQYFGPGTRLTVL.

This chain uses TRBV7-9 with TRBJ2-7; 7 positions match TRBD2. With V trimmed by 4 bases and J by 0 bases, 6 bases remained unmatched. CDR3 length: 15 residues. Germline lookup yields CDR1 SEHNR and CDR2 FQNEAQ (reference sequence). The chain's CDR3 is CASSSSGTSSYEQYF. DNA of the CDR3: TGTGCCAGCAGCTCCAGCGGGACGAGCTCCTACGAGCAGTACTTC.

The rearrangement joins TRBV5-1 to TRBJ2-7, with 16 bases fitting TRBD2. Trimming cost V 3 bases and J 2 bases; bases outside gene matches: 2. CDR3 length equals 16 residues. Germline loops: CDR1 SGHRS, CDR2 YFSETQ. CDR3 in DNA: TGCGCCAGCAGCTGGGGACTAGCGGGAGGGCCCTACGAGCAGTACTTC. It codes for CASSWGLAGGPYEQYF.

Only one count was recorded for this clone. The chain combines TRBV5-6 with TRBJ2-1, with 7 bases that match TRBD2. The CDR3 has 16 amino acids. Looked up from germline, CDR1 is SGHDT and CDR2 is YYEEEE. V shed 0 bases and J 0 bases; nucleotides not matched to a gene: 3. The CDR3 nucleotides are TGTGCCAGCAGCTTGGTTTGGGGGGGCTCCTACAATGAGCAGTTCTTC. Its protein is CASSLVWGGSYNEQFF.

V is TRBV25-1 and J is TRBJ2-7; 7 bases map to TRBD2. With 4 bases clipped from V and 5 bases from J, the junction kept 11 bases outside the gene matches. Germline-derived CDR1 and CDR2 are MGHDK and SYGVNS. The CDR3 runs 15 residues. The CDR3: CASSAGSGAFHEQYF. In nucleotides, the CDR3 is TGTGCCAGCAGTGCGGGGAGCGGGGCCTTCCACGAGCAGTACTTC.